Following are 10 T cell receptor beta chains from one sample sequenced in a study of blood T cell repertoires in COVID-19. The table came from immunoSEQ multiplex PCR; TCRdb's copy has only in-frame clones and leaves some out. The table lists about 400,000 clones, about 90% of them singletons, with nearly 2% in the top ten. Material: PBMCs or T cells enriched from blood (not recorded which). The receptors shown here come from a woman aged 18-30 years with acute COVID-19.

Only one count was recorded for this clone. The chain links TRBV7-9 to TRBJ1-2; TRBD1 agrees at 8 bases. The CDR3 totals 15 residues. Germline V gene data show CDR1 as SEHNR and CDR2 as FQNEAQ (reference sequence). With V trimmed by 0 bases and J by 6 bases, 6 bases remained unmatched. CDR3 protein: CASSLAVQGADGYTF. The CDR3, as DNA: TGTGCCAGCAGCTTAGCGGTGCAGGGGGCGGATGGCTACACCTTC.

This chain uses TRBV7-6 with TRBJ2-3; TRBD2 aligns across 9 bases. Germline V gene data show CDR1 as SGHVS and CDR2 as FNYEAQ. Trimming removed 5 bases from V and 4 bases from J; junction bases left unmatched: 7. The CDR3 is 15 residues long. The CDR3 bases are TGTGCCAGCAGCCGTGATAGCGGGAGCGCAGATACGCAGTATTTT. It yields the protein CASSRDSGSADTQYF.

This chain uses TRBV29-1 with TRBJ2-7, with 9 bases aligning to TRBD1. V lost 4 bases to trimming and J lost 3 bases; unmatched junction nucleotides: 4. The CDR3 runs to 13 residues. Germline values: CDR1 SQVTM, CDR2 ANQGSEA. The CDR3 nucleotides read TGCAGCGTTGGGTTGACAGGGGGCTACGAGCAGTACTTC. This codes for CSVGLTGGYEQYF.

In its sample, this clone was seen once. The CDR3 loop reads CASSLAGTGGVYEQYF. DNA of the CDR3: TGTGCCAGCAGCTTAGCGGGGACAGGGGGCGTCTACGAGCAGTACTTC. The chain couples TRBV7-6 to TRBJ2-7, with 12 bases that match TRBD1. The germline CDR1 and CDR2 sequences are SGHVS and FNYEAQ. Unmatched junction bases numbered 3, after V lost 0 bases and J lost 3 bases. The CDR3 is 16 residues long.

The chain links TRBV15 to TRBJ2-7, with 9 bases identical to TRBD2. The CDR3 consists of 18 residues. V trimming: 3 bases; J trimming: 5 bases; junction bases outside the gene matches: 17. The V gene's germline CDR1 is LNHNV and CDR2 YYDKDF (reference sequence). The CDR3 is CATSRIPPVIAGVNEQYF. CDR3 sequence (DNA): TGTGCCACCAGCAGGATACCACCCGTCATAGCGGGGGTCAACGAGCAGTACTTC.

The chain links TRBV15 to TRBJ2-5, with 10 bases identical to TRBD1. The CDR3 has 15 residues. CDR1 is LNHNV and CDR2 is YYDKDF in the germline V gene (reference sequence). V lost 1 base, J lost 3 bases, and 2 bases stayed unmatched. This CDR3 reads CATSRGGTGEETQYF. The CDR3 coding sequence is TGTGCCACCAGCAGAGGGGGGACAGGGGAAGAGACCCAGTACTTC.

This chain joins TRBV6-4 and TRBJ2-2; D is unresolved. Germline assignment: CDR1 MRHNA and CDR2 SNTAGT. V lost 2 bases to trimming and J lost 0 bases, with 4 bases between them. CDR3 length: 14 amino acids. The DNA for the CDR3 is TGTGCCAGCAGTGACAACTCGAACACCGGGGAGCTGTTTTTT. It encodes CASSDNSNTGELFF.

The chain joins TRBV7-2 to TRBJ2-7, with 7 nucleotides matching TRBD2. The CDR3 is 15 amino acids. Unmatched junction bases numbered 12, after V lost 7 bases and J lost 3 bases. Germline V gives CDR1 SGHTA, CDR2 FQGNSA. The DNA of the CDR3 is TGTGCCAGCACCCCGGGCGGGGGAATTAACTACGAGCAGTACTTC. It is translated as CASTPGGGINYEQYF.

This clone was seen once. Written as DNA, the CDR3 is TGTGCCAGCAGCCAAGATTCGGGACAGGACAATCAGCCCCAGCATTTT. This codes for CASSQDSGQDNQPQHF. This sequence joins TRBV3-1 (or the pseudogene TRBV3-2) and TRBJ1-5; the match to TRBD1 covers 8 bases. The CDR3 contains 16 residues. Germline V gives CDR1 LGHDT, CDR2 YNNKEL (reference sequence). J lost 3 bases, V lost 0 bases, and 4 bases had no gene match.

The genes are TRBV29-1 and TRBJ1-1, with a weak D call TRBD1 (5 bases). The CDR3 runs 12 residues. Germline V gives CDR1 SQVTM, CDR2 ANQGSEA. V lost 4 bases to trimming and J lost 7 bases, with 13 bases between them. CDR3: CSVAGGSGEAFF. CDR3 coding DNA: TGCAGCGTTGCGGGGGGGAGTGGTGAAGCTTTCTTT.